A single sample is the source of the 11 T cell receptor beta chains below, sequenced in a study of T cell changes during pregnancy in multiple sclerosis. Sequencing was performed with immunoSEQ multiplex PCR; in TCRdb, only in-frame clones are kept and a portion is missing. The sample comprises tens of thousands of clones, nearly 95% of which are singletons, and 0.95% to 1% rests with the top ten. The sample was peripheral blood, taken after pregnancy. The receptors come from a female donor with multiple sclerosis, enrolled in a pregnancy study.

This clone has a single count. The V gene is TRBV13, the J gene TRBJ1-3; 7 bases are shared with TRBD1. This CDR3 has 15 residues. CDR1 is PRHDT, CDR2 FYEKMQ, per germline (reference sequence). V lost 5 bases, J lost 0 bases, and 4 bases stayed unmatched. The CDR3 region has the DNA TGTGCCAGCAGCACGAACAGGGGCTCTGGAAACACCATATATTTT. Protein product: CASSTNRGSGNTIYF.

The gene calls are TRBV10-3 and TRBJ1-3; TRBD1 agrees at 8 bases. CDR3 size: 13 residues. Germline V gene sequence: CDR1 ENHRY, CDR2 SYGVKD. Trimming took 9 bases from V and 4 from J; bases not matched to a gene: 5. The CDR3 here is CAIQGASGNTIYF. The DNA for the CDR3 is TGTGCCATTCAGGGGGCATCGGGAAACACCATATATTTT.

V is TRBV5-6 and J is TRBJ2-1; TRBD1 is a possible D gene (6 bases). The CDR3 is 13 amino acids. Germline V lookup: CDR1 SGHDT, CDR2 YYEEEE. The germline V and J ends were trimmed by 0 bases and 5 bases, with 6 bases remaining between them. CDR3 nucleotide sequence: TGTGCCAGCAGCTTGGACAGGGACAATGAGCAGTTCTTC. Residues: CASSLDRDNEQFF.

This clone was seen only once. Here the CDR3 DNA reads TGTGCCAGCAGTTACGGGCAGGGACACTCCTACGAGCAGTACTTC. This sequence encodes CASSYGQGHSYEQYF. This chain joins TRBV6-5 and TRBJ2-7; possible D gene TRBD1, 6 bases. CDR1 is MNHEY and CDR2 is SVGAGI in the germline V gene. This CDR3 has 15 amino acids. V dropped 2 bases and J dropped 0 bases, with 11 bases sitting between them.

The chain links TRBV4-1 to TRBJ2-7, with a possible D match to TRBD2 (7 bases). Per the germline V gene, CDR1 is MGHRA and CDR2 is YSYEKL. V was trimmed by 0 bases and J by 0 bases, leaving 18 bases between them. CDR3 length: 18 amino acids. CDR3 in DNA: TGCGCCAGCAGCCAAGATTTACGGGGGGCCTCCTTCTCCTACGAGCAGTACTTC. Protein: CASSQDLRGASFSYEQYF.

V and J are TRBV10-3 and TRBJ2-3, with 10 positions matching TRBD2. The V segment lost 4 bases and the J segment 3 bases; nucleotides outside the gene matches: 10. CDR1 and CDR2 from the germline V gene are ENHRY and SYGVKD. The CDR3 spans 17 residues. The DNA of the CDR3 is TGTGCCATCAGTGCGTCCCCCGGGACTAGCGTAACAGATACGCAGTATTTT. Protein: CAISASPGTSVTDTQYF.

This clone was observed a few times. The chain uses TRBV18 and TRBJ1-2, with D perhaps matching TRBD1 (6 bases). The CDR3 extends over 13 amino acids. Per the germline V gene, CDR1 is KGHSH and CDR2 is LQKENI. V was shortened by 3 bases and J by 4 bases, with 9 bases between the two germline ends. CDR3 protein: CASSPDRTYGYTF. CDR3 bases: TGTGCCAGCTCACCTGACAGGACCTATGGCTACACCTTC.

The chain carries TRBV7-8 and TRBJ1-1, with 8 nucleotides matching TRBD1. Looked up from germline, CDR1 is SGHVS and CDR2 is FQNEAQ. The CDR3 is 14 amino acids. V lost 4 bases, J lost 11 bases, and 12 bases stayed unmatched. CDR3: CASSSRTGPLDAFF. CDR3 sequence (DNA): TGTGCCAGCAGCTCAAGGACAGGGCCATTAGATGCTTTCTTT. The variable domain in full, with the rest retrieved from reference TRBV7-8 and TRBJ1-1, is GAGVSQSPRYKVAKRGQDVALRCDPISGHVSLFWYQQALGQGPEFLTYFQNEAQLDKSGLPSDRFFAERPEGSVSTLKIQRTQQEDSAVYLCASSSRTGPLDAFFGQGTRLTVV.

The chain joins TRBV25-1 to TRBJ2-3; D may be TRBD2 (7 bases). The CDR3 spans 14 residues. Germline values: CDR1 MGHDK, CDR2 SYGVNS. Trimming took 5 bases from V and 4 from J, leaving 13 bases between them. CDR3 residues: CASSRGGRADTQYF. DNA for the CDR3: TGTGCCAGCAGTAGGGGGGGCCGTGCAGATACGCAGTATTTT. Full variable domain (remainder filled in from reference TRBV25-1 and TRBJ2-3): EADIYQTPRYLVIGTGKKITLECSQTMGHDKMYWYQQDPGMELHLIHYSYGVNSTEKGDLSSESTVSRIRTEHFPLTLESARPSHTSQYLCASSRGGRADTQYFGPGTRLTVL.

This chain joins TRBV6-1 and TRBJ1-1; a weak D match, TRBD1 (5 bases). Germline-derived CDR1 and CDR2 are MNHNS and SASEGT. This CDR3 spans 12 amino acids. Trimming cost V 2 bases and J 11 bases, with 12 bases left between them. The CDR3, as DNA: TGTGCCAGCAGTGAAACCAGGGCGGATGCTTTCTTT. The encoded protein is CASSETRADAFF.

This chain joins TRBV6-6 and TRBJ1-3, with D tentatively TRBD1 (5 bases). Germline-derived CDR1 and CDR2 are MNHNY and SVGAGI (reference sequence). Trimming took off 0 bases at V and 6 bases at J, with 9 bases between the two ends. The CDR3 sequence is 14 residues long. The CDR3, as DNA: TGTGCCAGCAGTTACTCAGCAGGGTCAAACACCATATATTTT. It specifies CASSYSAGSNTIYF.